Detailed here is one T cell receptor beta chain. Its antigen is currently unknown. CDR3 length: 15 amino acids. V trimming: 4 bases; J trimming: 1 base; junction bases outside the gene matches: 4. Germline-derived CDR1 and CDR2 are LNHNV and YYDKDF (reference sequence). Every bit of the isolated RNA underwent reverse transcription, so sequencing read expressed TCRB transcripts. Libraries were prepared by immunoSEQ multiplex PCR; TCRdb keeps only in-frame clonotypes and omits some of them. The sample records about 660,000 clones, around an eighth being singletons. The sample comes from a study of beta chain features in type 1 diabetes. Study conclusions and caveats: The study found moderately but significantly shorter TCRB CDR3s in all four CD4+ subsets of Type 1 diabetes patients.

This rearrangement joins TRBV15 to TRBJ1-1, with 9 bases lining up with TRBD1. What was sequenced was naive CD4+ T cells from blood. The origin of this receptor is a man between 18 and 29 years old with type 1 diabetes. The CDR3 DNA reads as TGTGCCACCAGCACACGGGACAGGGAGAACACTGAAGCTTTCTTT. Translated: CATSTRDRENTEAFF.